The present T cell receptor (beta chain) was sequenced within a study of OX40 agonist ivuxolimab in advanced cancers. Germline CDR1 is KGHSH and CDR2 is LQKENI. The CDR3 is 13 amino acids. V trimming: 2 bases; J trimming: 8 bases; junction bases outside the gene matches: 5. Points on this clone: Its antigen remains unknown.

Study outcomes and limitations: The average count of expanded clones was higher among CD8+ T cells than among CD4+.

This table comes from immunoSEQ multiplex PCR, and its TCRdb copy is limited to in-frame clones, with some not included. The sample contains roughly 92,000 clones, about 83% of which appear only once. Patients had blood sampled at baseline and again on cycle 4 day 1 and cycle 7 day 1. This clonotype originated in an adult with an advanced solid tumor such as melanoma, head and neck, liver or kidney cancer. J is TRBJ1-2 and V is TRBV18; 7 bases line up with TRBD1. The source material was CD4+ or CD8+ T cells sorted from blood, sampled in a trial of the OX40 agonist ivuxolimab. The CDR3 region has the DNA TGTGCCAGCTCACCAGAACGGGACAGCGGCTACACCTTC. Protein: CASSPERDSGYTF.